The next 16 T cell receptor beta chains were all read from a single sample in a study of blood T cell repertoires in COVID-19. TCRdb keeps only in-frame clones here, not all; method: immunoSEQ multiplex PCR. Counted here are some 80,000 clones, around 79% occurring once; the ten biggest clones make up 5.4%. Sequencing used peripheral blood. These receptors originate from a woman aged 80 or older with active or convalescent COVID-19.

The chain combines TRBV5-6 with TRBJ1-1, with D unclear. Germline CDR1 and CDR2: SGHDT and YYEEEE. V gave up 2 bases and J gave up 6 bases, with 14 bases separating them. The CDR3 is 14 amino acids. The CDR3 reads CASSFRPYGAEAFF. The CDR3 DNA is TGTGCCAGCAGCTTTAGACCGTACGGGGCTGAAGCTTTCTTT.

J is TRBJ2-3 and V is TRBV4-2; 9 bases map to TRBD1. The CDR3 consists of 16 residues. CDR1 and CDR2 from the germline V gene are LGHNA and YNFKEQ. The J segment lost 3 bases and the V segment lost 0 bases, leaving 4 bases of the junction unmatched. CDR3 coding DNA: TGTGCCAGCAGCCAAGAGGGACAGGGACGAACAGATACGCAGTATTTT. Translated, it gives CASSQEGQGRTDTQYF.

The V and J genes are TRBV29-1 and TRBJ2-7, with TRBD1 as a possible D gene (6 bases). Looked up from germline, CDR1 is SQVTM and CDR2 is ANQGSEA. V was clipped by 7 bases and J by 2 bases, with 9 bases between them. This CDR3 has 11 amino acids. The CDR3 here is CSGTDPYEQYF. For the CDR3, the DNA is TGCAGCGGGACAGACCCCTACGAGCAGTACTTC.

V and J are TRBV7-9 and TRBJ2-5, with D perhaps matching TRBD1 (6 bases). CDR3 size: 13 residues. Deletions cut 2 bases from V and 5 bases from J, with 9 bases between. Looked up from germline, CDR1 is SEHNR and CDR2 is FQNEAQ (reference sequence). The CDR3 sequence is CASSLTGTETQYF. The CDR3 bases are TGTGCCAGCAGCTTAACAGGGACGGAGACCCAGTACTTC.

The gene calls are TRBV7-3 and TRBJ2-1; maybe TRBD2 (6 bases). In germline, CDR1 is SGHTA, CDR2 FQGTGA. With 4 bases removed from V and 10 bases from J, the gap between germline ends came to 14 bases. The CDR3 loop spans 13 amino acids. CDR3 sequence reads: CASSSHGGYEQFF. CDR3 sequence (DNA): TGTGCCAGCAGCTCCCACGGAGGGTACGAGCAGTTCTTC. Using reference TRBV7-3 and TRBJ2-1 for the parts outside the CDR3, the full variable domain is GAGVSQTPSNKVTEKGKYVELRCDPISGHTALYWYRQSLGQGPEFLIYFQGTGAADDSGLPNDRFFAVRPEGSVSTLKIQRTERGDSAVYLCASSSHGGYEQFFGPGTRLTVL.

The CDR3 nucleotides are TGTGCCAGCAGTGTTCAGGGGCGTGGGTACGAGCAGTACTTC. Its translation is CASSVQGRGYEQYF. The chain recombines TRBV2 with TRBJ2-7; D might be TRBD1 (6 bases). The CDR3 extends over 14 amino acids. Per germline, CDR1 SNHLY and CDR2 FYNNEI. With 4 bases removed from V and 4 bases from J, the gap between germline ends came to 14 bases.

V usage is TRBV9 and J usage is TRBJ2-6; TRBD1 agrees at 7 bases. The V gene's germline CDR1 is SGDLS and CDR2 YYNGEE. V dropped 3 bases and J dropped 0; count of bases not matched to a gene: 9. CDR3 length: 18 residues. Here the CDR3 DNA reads TGTGCCAGCAGCGACCGCACAGGGGCCTTCTCTGGGGCCAACGTCCTGACTTTC. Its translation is CASSDRTGAFSGANVLTF.

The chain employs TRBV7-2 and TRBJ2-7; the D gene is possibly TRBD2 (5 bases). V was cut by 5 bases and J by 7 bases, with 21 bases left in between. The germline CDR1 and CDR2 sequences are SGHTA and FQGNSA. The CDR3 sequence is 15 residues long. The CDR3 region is CASSPLLLIPGEQYF. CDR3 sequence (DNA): TGTGCCAGCAGCCCACTTCTTCTTATCCCGGGGGAGCAGTACTTC.

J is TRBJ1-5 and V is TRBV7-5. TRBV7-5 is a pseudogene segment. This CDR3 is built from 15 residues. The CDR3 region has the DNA TGTGCCATGAAACTTCAGAACGACTACCCTCAGCCCCAGCATTTT. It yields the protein CAMKLQNDYPQPQHF.

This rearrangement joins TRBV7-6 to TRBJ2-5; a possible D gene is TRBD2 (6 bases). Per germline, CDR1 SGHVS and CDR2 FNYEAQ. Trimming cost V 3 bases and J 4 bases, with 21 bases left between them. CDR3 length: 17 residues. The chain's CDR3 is CASSLELPGPGGETQYF. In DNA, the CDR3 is TGTGCCAGCAGCTTGGAGCTACCGGGGCCCGGGGGAGAGACCCAGTACTTC.

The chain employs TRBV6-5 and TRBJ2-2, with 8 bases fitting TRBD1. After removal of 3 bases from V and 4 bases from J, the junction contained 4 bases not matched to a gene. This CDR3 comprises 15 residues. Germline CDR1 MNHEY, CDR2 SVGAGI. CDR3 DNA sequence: TGTGCCAGCAGTTATTCCAGGGGGCTCACCGGGGAGCTGTTTTTT. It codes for CASSYSRGLTGELFF.

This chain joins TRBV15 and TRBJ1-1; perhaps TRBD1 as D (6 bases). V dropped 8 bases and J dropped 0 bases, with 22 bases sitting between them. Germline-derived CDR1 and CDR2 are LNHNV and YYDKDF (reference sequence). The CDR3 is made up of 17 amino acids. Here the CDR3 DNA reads TGTGCCACCTGGGGGCAGGGGCGCAATCTCGTGAACACTGAAGCTTTCTTT. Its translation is CATWGQGRNLVNTEAFF.

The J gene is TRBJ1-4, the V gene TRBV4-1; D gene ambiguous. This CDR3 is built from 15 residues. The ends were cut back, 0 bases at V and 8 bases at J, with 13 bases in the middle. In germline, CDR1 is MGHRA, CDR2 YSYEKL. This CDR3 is CASSQDVGSEEKLFF. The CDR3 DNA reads TGCGCCAGCAGCCAAGACGTAGGTTCGGAGGAAAAACTGTTTTTT.

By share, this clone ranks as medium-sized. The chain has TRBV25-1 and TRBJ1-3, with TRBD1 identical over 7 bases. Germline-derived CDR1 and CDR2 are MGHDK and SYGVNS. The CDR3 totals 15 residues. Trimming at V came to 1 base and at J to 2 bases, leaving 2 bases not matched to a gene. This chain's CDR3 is CASSEFDRAGNTIYF. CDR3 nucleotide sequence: TGTGCCAGCAGTGAATTTGACAGGGCTGGAAACACCATATATTTT.

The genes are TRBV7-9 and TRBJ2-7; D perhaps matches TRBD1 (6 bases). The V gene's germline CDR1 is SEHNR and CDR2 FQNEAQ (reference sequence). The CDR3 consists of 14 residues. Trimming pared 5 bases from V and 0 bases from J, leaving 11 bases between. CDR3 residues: CASSPRTASYEQYF. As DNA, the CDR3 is TGTGCCAGCAGCCCCCGGACAGCCTCCTACGAGCAGTACTTC.

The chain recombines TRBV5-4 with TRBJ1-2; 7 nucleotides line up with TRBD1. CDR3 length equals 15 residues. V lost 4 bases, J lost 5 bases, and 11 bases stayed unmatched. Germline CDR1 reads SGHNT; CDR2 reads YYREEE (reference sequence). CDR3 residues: CASSPRQGLPYGYTF. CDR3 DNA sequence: TGTGCCAGCAGCCCGCGACAGGGTCTGCCTTATGGCTACACCTTC.